This T cell receptor (beta chain) was captured by sequencing in a study of cytomegalovirus exposure and HLA in healthy donors. Study as a whole: As released early, the data held about 85 million unique TCRs from HLA-typed donors. Study-wide findings and caveats: What TCR beta sequences reportedly achieved was accurate prediction of HLA-A and HLA-B alleles in most subjects. Further analysis, carried out later, found HLA-associated TCR beta chains more clonally expanded than equally common other chains. The study flagged 150 to 200 TCR beta chains as cytomegalovirus-associated.

Regarding this clone: The antigen remains unidentified.

The length of the CDR3 is 15 residues. CDR1 and CDR2 (germline): SNHLY, FYNNEI. Trimming took 4 bases from V and 5 from J; bases not matched to a gene: 6. The primer mix had 60 Vbeta and 13 Jbeta primers. Assay: immunoSEQ multiplex PCR; the TCRdb copy retains only in-frame clones and omits some. The profile shows fewer than 150,000 clones, around 75% of them singletons. Material: PBMCs. The sequence was collected from a female donor in good health and CMV-seronegative. This sequence joins TRBV2 and TRBJ2-7; 12 bases are shared with TRBD1. The CDR3 sequence: CASSARDRGLDEQYF. CDR3 bases: TGTGCCAGCAGTGCTCGGGACAGGGGGCTCGACGAGCAGTACTTC. Combining the CDR3 with reference TRBV2 and TRBJ2-7 gives the whole variable domain EPEVTQTPSHQVTQMGQEVILRCVPISNHLYFYWYRQILGQKVEFLVSFYNNEISEKSEIFDDQFSVERPDGSNFTLKIRSTKLEDSAMYFCASSARDRGLDEQYFGPGTRLTVT.